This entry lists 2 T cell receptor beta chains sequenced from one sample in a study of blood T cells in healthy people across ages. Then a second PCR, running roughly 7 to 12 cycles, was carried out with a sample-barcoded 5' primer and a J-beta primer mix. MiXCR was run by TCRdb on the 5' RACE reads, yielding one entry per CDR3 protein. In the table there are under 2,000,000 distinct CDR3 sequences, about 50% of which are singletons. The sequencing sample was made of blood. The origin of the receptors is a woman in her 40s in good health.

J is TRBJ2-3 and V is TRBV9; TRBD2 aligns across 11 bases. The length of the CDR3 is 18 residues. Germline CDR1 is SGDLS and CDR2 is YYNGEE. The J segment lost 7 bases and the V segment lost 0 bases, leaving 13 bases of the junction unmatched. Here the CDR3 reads CASSVEPLGLAGGYTQYF. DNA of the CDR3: TGTGCCAGCAGCGTAGAGCCTTTGGGTCTAGCGGGGGGTTATACGCAGTATTTT.

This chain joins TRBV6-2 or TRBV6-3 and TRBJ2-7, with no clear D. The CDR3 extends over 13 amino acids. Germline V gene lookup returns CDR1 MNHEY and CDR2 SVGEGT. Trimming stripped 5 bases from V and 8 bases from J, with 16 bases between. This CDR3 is CASSPGPTGKQYF. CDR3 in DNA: TGTGCCAGCAGTCCTGGGCCCACTGGAAAGCAGTACTTC.